This T cell receptor (beta chain) was sequenced for a study of tumor-infiltrating lymphocytes in oesophageal squamous cell carcinoma listed by TCRdb under 2016. Regarding this clonotype: No cognate antigen has been identified for it. The conserved phenylalanine or tryptophan normally closing the CDR3 is absent here, so this likely arose from a read error. The limits of the CDR3 on the DNA are not certain, so only TCRdb's listed CDR3 is given.

The library was made by PCR. These reads were obtained on an Illumina HiSeq 2000. The raw public data were reprocessed by TCRdb itself: fastp quality trimming at Q25, MiXCR clonotype calling, in-frame beta chains only. When rows share a CDR3 protein, they turn into one entry using the most common DNA and genes. The sample profile shows under 20,000 distinct CDR3 sequences; roughly 40% of them were found once. 30% to 35% of the sample is held by the ten biggest clonotypes. Taken from the germline V gene, the CDR1 and CDR2 loops are SGHTA and FQGNSA. The CDR3 comprises 16 residues, both ends counted. Recombination connected TRBV7-2 to TRBJ2-7; TRBD2, the D gene given by the table, was not confirmed from the DNA. This TCR was recovered from a female donor with esophageal squamous cell carcinoma. The sequencing sample was made of normal esophageal tissue next to the tumor. CDR3 reads: CASSLAAGTHEQYFGS.